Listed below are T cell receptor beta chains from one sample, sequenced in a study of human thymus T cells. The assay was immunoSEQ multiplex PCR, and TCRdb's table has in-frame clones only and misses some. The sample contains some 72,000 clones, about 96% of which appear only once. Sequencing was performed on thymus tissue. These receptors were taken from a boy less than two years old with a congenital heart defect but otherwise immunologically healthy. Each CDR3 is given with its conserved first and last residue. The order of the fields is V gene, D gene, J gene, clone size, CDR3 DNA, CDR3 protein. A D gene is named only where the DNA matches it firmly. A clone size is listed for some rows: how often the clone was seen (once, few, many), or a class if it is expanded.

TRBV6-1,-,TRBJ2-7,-,TGTGCCAGCCGGGACTTCTCCTCCTACGAGCAGTACTTC,CASRDFSSYEQYF
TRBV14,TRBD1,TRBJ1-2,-,TGTGCCAGCAGCCCCGATATAAAGACAGGGAAGGACTATGGCTACACCTTC,CASSPDIKTGKDYGYTF
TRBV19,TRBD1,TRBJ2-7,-,TGTGCCAGTAGTCCCCGGGACAGGCACTCCTACGAGCAGTACTTC,CASSPRDRHSYEQYF
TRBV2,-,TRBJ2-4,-,TGTGCCAGCAGTGAAGCGCTTACAGCTACGGGGGCCAAAAACATTCAGTACTTC,CASSEALTATGAKNIQYF
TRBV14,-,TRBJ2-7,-,TGTGCCAGCAGCCAAGTTTCCCGGGACTACGAGCAGTACTTC,CASSQVSRDYEQYF
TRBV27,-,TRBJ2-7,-,TGTGCCAGCAGTTTATCTTGGGCCCCCCACGAGCAGTACTTC,CASSLSWAPHEQYF
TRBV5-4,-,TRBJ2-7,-,TGTGCCAGCAGCCTACCGCTCGGGCCTCCGGGGACCTACGAGCAGTACTTC,CASSLPLGPPGTYEQYF
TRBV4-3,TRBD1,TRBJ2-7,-,TGCGCCAGCAGCCAAGCCCGGACAGGGGTCCCCCCTAGGTACGAGCAGTACTTC,CASSQARTGVPPRYEQYF
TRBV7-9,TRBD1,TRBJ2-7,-,TGTGCCAGCAGCCCCGGGACAGGGCAGAGCTCCTACGAGCAGTACTTC,CASSPGTGQSSYEQYF
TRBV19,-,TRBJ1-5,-,TGTGCCAGTAAGGTCCCTAACAGGCCCAATCAGCCCCAGCATTTT,CASKVPNRPNQPQHF
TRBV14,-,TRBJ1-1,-,TGTGCCAGCAGCCACCGACAGACTATGAACACTGAAGCTTTCTTT,CASSHRQTMNTEAFF
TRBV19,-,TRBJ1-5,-,TGTGCCAGTAGTCTCAACGGAGGGTTTAATCAGCCCCAGCATTTT,CASSLNGGFNQPQHF
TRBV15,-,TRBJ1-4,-,TGTGCCACCAGCAGAGGCGGGGGGGAAAAACTGTTTTTT,CATSRGGGEKLFF
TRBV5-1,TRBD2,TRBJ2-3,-,TGCGCCAGCAGCTTGGGAGGTAGCGGGAGTGGGGGAGATACGCAGTATTTT,CASSLGGSGSGGDTQYF
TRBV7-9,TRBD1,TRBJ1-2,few,TGTGCCAGCAGCCAGGGACAGGGCTATGGCTACACCTTC,CASSQGQGYGYTF
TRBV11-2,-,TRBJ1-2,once,TGTGCCAGCAGCTTAGATGTAGGGGGAAAGAATGGCTACACCTTC,CASSLDVGGKNGYTF
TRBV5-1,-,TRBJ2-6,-,TGCGCCAGCAGCTCCTTAAGTCGTTTGTCTAGACCATGTTACGCTGGGGCCAACGTCCTGACTTTC,CASSSLSRLSRPCYAGANVLTF
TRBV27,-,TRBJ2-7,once,TGTGCCAGCAGCGGGATGGGCGAGCAGTACTTC,CASSGMGEQYF
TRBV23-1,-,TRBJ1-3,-,TGCGCCAGCAGTCAATCTGGGAGGGCATCTGGAAACACCATATATTTT,CASSQSGRASGNTIYF
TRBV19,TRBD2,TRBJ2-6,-,TGTGCCAGTACCTTTGACCGCAAGGGAGGGTTGCCTGGGGCCAACGTCCTGACTTTC,CASTFDRKGGLPGANVLTF
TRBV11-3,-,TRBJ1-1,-,TGTGCCAGCAGCTTATACGGGGGCCCTGAAGCTTTCTTT,CASSLYGGPEAFF
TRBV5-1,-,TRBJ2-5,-,TGCGCCAGCAGCTTGGGAAACCACCTCCGAGGCGAGACCCAGTACTTC,CASSLGNHLRGETQYF